One and the same sample provided the 21 T cell receptor beta chains below, sequenced in a study of response to subunit inactivated influenza vaccine. TCRdb ran MiXCR on the RT-PCR reads and lists one entry per CDR3 protein. The data hold under 750,000 distinct CDR3 sequences, with about 12% observed a single time. Material: PBMCs from blood, obtained on the day of vaccination. The receptors were sampled from a man between 50 and 59 years old who received an inactivated influenza vaccine.

The rearrangement joins TRBV28 to TRBJ1-6; possible D gene TRBD1, 6 bases. Germline CDR1 is MDHEN and CDR2 is SYDVKM. CDR3 length: 12 amino acids. Trimming shortened V by 3 bases and J by 13 bases, and 10 bases separated the two germline ends. In DNA, the CDR3 is TGTGCCAGCAGTTTGCCGAGGGGGCCCCTCCACTTT. This translates into CASSLPRGPLHF.

For the CDR3, the DNA is TGTGCCAGCAGTAGAAATGAGGATACGCAGTATTTT. Its protein product is CASSRNEDTQYF. V is TRBV2 and J is TRBJ2-3; D unresolved. The germline gives CDR1 SNHLY, CDR2 FYNNEI. CDR3 length: 12 amino acids. V was cut by 5 bases and J by 6 bases, with 9 bases left in between.

The rearrangement uses TRBV5-5 and TRBJ2-2; no reliable D call. Germline assignment: CDR1 SGHKS and CDR2 YYEKEE (reference sequence). V lost 4 bases, J lost 3 bases, and 16 bases lay in between. CDR3 size: 16 residues. DNA of the CDR3: TGTGCCAGCAGCCGAAACCACGACTCTGACACCGGGGAGCTGTTTTTT. It is translated as CASSRNHDSDTGELFF.

This clonotype was detected only a few times. J is TRBJ2-2 and V is TRBV20-1; perhaps TRBD2 as D (5 bases). Trimming removed 0 bases from V and 4 bases from J, with 9 bases in between. Germline V gives CDR1 DFQATT, CDR2 SNEGSKA (reference sequence). The CDR3 contains 14 residues. The CDR3 DNA follows: TGCAGTGCTAGAGATCGTCGGGGCACCGGGGAGCTGTTTTTT. It codes for CSARDRRGTGELFF.

This clonotype was recorded a few times. This rearrangement joins TRBV6-1 to TRBJ2-7, with TRBD1 as a possible D gene (5 bases). The CDR3 loop spans 13 amino acids. V lost 6 bases, J lost 4 bases, and 13 bases lay in between. Germline V CDR1 and CDR2: MNHNS, SASEGT. CDR3 protein: CASRTLQEYEQYF. As DNA, the CDR3 is TGTGCCAGCAGAACGCTACAGGAATACGAGCAGTACTTC.

The chain recombines TRBV12-3 or TRBV12-4 with TRBJ2-5; 8 bases agree with TRBD2. Trimming cost V 6 bases and J 5 bases; bases outside gene matches: 8. The length of the CDR3 is 14 residues. CDR3 amino acids: CASSGGLGRETQYF. The CDR3 nucleotides are TGTGCCAGCAGCGGGGGACTAGGTCGTGAGACCCAGTACTTC.

The V call is TRBV7-3, the J call TRBJ2-5, with D tentatively TRBD1 or TRBD2 (5 bases each). V lost 1 base and J 5 bases, leaving 11 bases between the germline ends. The CDR3 has 14 amino acids. Per germline, CDR1 SGHTA and CDR2 FQGTGA. CDR3 nucleotides: TGTGCCAGCAGCTTAAACGGGGCCAGGGAGACCCAGTACTTC. Translating gives CASSLNGARETQYF.

This clonotype was counted a few times. The chain couples TRBV29-1 to TRBJ2-7; 8 nucleotides line up with TRBD1. In germline, CDR1 is SQVTM, CDR2 ANQGSEA. The length of the CDR3 is 11 residues. J gave up 5 bases and V 6 bases, and 3 bases lay outside the gene matches. The CDR3 here is CSVGTGHEQYF. CDR3 nucleotides: TGCAGCGTCGGGACAGGACACGAGCAGTACTTC.

This clonotype was observed a few times. J is TRBJ2-7 and V is TRBV11-2; 7 bases are a match to TRBD2. Losses at the gene ends were 4 bases for V and 2 bases for J; bases not matched to a gene: 5. Germline V gene data show CDR1 as SGHAT and CDR2 as FQNNGV. The CDR3 length is 14 residues. The CDR3 DNA reads as TGTGCCAGCAGCTGGGGGGGGGAGGCCTACGAGCAGTACTTC. It codes for CASSWGGEAYEQYF.

This clonotype showed up just a few times. V usage is TRBV28 and J usage is TRBJ2-5; D remains unclear. The CDR3 has 14 amino acids. Germline V gene sequence: CDR1 MDHEN, CDR2 SYDVKM. Trimming stripped 2 bases from V and 1 base from J, with 8 bases between. This CDR3 is CASSLPSAQETQYF. The CDR3 DNA sequence: TGTGCCAGCAGTTTACCCAGCGCCCAAGAGACCCAGTACTTC.

This clonotype was observed a few times. V and J are TRBV10-3 and TRBJ2-1; perhaps TRBD2 as D (6 bases). V lost 0 bases and J 4 bases, leaving 10 bases between the germline ends. Germline-derived CDR1 and CDR2 are ENHRY and SYGVKD. This CDR3 contains 15 residues. CDR3 sequence (DNA): TGTGCCATCAGTGAGTCGGGGGGAGGTTACAATGAGCAGTTCTTC. Translating gives CAISESGGGYNEQFF.

A few counts support this clonotype. The chain carries TRBV3-1 and TRBJ2-7, with D maybe TRBD2 (5 bases). Germline CDR1 and CDR2: LGHDT and YNNKEL (reference sequence). V lost 5 bases to trimming and J lost 0 bases, with 11 bases between them. This CDR3 comprises 14 residues. CDR3 bases: TGTGCCAGCAGCTACTTCGGGGACTCCTACGAGCAGTACTTC. Amino acid sequence: CASSYFGDSYEQYF.

The chain couples TRBV7-9 to TRBJ2-3; maybe TRBD2 (6 bases). V was trimmed by 3 bases and J by 3 bases, leaving 10 bases between them. Germline lookup yields CDR1 SEHNR and CDR2 FQNEAQ (reference sequence). The CDR3 is 14 amino acids. The CDR3 bases are TGTGCCAGCAGCTTTATCGGGAGTACAGATACGCAGTATTTT. It encodes CASSFIGSTDTQYF. Together with reference TRBV7-9 and TRBJ2-3, the CDR3 gives the full variable domain: DTGVSQNPRHKITKRGQNVTFRCDPISEHNRLYWYRQTLGQGPEFLTYFQNEAQLEKSRLLSDRFSAERPKGSFSTLEIQRTEQGDSAMYLCASSFIGSTDTQYFGPGTRLTVL.

This clonotype appeared a few times. This rearrangement joins TRBV20-1 to TRBJ1-4, with D unresolved. Germline loops: CDR1 DFQATT, CDR2 SNEGSKA (reference sequence). The length of the CDR3 is 14 residues. Trimming removed 6 bases from V and 5 bases from J, with 16 bases in between. CDR3 nucleotide sequence: TGCAGTGCCCCCCCGGGATCCTCCAATGAAAAACTGTTTTTT. It codes for CSAPPGSSNEKLFF.

The chain has TRBV12-3 or TRBV12-4 and TRBJ2-3; TRBD1 matches 9 bases. CDR3 length: 16 residues. Trimming at V came to 5 bases and at J to 0 bases, leaving 6 bases not matched to a gene. As DNA, the CDR3 is TGTGCCAGCAGTCTCTTAGGGACAGGGAGCACAGATACGCAGTATTTT. This translates into CASSLLGTGSTDTQYF.

In its sample, this clonotype was seen many times. The CDR3 DNA follows: TGTGCCAGCAGTAGACTAGCGGGGGGGCCTAATGAGCAGTTCTTC. It yields the protein CASSRLAGGPNEQFF. The chain links TRBV12-3 or TRBV12-4 to TRBJ2-1; 14 bases map to TRBD2. V shed 5 bases and J 7 bases; nucleotides not matched to a gene: 4. The CDR3 covers 15 residues.

About this clonotype: Because the CDR3 is missing its conserved closing phenylalanine or tryptophan, this is likely a read error. The DNA is omitted, as the CDR3 cannot be located on it reliably, and the CDR3 follows TCRdb's listing. This chain uses TRBV6-5 with TRBJ1-1; the table's TRBD1 call for D was not verified on the DNA. Germline loops: CDR1 MNHEY, CDR2 SVGAGI. With termini counted, the CDR3 has 13 amino acids. The chain's CDR3 is CASSYQGQVPLYV.

V is TRBV7-2 and J is TRBJ2-7, with TRBD1 identical over 8 bases. Germline CDR1 reads SGHTA; CDR2 reads FQGNSA. This CDR3 comprises 15 residues. V shed 5 bases, J shed 6 bases, and the junction held 12 bases outside the gene matches. CDR3 region: CASSAGTGWSIEQYF. Here the CDR3 DNA reads TGTGCCAGCAGCGCTGGGACAGGCTGGTCGATCGAGCAGTACTTC.

This CDR3 is CASPTQGCQHYGYTF. CDR3 in DNA: TGTGCCAGCCCTACCCAGGGGTGTCAGCACTATGGCTACACCTTC. This chain connects TRBV12-3 or TRBV12-4 to TRBJ1-2, with D possibly TRBD1 on 6 matching bases. This CDR3 is built from 15 residues. Trimming stripped 8 bases from V and 3 bases from J, with 19 bases between.

CDR3 nucleotide sequence: TGTGCCAGTAGTGAAACAGGGGGCGTTAGCACAGATACGCAGTATTTT. Translating gives CASSETGGVSTDTQYF. V gene TRBV19 combines with J gene TRBJ2-3; 9 bases align to TRBD1. V gave up 5 bases and J gave up 0 bases; unmatched junction bases: 6. CDR1 LNHDA and CDR2 SQIVND come from the germline V gene (reference sequence). The CDR3 extends over 16 amino acids. Variable domain in full (rest from reference TRBV19 and TRBJ2-3): DGGITQSPKYLFRKEGQNVTLSCEQNLNHDAMYWYRQDPGQGLRLIYYSQIVNDFQKGDIAEGYSVSREKKESFPLTVTSAQKNPTAFYLCASSETGGVSTDTQYFGPGTRLTVL.

The chain employs TRBV7-9 and TRBJ1-4, with D perhaps TRBD1 (5 bases). The germline gives CDR1 SEHNR, CDR2 FQNEAQ (reference sequence). V was cut by 1 base and J by 5 bases, with 11 bases left in between. CDR3 length equals 15 residues. DNA of the CDR3: TGTGCCAGCAGCTTAGAGGAGACAGCCAATGAAAAACTGTTTTTT. Protein product: CASSLEETANEKLFF.